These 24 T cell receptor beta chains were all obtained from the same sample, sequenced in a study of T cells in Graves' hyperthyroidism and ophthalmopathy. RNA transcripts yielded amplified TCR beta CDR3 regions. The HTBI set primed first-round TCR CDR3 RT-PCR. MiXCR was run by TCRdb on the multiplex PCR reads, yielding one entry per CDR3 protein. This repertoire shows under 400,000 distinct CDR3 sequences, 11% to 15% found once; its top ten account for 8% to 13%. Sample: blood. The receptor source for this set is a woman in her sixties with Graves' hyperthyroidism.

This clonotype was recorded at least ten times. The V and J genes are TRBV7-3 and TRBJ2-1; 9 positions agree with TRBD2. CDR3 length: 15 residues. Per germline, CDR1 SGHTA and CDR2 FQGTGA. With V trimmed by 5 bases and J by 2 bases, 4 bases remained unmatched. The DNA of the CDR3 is TGTGCCAGCAGCACGACTAGCGGACCCTACAATGAGCAGTTCTTC. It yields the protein CASSTTSGPYNEQFF.

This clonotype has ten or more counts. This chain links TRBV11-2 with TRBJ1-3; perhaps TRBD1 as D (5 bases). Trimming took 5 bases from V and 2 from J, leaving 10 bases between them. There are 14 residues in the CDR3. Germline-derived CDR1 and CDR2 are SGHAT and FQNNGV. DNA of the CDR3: TGTGCCAGCAGCACCGGGACCCCTGGAAACACCATATATTTT. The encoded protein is CASSTGTPGNTIYF.

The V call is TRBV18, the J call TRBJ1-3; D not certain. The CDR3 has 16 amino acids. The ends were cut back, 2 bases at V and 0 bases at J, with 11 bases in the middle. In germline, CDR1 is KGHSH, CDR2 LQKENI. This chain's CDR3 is CASSPIPESSGNTIYF. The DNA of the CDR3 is TGTGCCAGCTCACCAATCCCAGAAAGCTCTGGAAACACCATATATTTT.

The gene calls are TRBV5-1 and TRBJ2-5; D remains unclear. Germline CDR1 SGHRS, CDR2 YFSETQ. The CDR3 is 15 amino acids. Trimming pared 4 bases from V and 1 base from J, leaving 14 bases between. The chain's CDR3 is CASSLGRATQETQYF. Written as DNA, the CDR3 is TGCGCCAGCAGCCTGGGAAGAGCGACCCAAGAGACCCAGTACTTC. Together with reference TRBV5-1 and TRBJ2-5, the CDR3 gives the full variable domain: KAGVTQTPRYLIKTRGQQVTLSCSPISGHRSVSWYQQTPGQGLQFLFEYFSETQRNKGNFPGRFSGRQFSNSRSEMNVSTLELGDSALYLCASSLGRATQETQYFGPGTRLLVL.

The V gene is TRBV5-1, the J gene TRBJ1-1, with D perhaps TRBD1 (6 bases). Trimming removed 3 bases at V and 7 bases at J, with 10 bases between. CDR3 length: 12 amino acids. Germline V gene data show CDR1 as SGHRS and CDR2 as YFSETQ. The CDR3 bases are TGCGCCAGCAGCTCCCGGACAGATGAAGCTTTCTTT. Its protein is CASSSRTDEAFF.

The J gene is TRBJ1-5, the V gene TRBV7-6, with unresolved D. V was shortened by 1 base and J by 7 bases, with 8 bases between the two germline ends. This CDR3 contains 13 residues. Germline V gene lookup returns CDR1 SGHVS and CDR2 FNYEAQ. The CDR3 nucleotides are TGTGCCAGCAGCTTAGGGGTCGAGCAGCCCCAGCATTTT. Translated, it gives CASSLGVEQPQHF.

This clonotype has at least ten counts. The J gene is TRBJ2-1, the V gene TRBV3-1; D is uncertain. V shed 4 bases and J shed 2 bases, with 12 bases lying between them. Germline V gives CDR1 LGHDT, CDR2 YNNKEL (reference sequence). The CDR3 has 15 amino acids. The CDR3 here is CASSPRRITYNEQFF. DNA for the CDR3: TGTGCCAGCAGCCCACGGCGCATAACCTACAATGAGCAGTTCTTC.

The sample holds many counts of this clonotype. The CDR3 sequence: CASRQGALSKNIQYF. The CDR3 region has the DNA TGTGCCAGCAGACAGGGGGCCCTTTCCAAAAACATTCAGTACTTC. V gene TRBV2 combines with J gene TRBJ2-4; 9 nucleotides agree with TRBD1. The CDR3 totals 15 residues. Germline V gene data show CDR1 as SNHLY and CDR2 as FYNNEI. Losses at the gene ends were 6 bases for V and 2 bases for J; bases not matched to a gene: 5.

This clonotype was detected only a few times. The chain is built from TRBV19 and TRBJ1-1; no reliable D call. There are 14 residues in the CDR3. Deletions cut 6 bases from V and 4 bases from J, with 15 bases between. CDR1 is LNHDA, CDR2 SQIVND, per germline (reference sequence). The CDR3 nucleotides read TGTGCCAGTAGAGGACGGCCTATAGGCACTGAAGCTTTCTTT. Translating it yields CASRGRPIGTEAFF.

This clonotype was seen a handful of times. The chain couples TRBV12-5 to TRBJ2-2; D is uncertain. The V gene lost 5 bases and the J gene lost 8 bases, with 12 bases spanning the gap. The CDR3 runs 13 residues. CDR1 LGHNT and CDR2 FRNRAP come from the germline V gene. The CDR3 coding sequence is TGTGCTAGTGGTCCCCACCGGGTAGGGGAGCTGTTTTTT. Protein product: CASGPHRVGELFF. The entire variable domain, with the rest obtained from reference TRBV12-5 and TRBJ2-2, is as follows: DARVTQTPRHKVTEMGQEVTMRCQPILGHNTVFWYRQTMMQGLELLAYFRNRAPLDDSGMPKDRFSAEMPDATLATLKIQPSEPRDSAVYFCASGPHRVGELFFGEGSRLTVL.

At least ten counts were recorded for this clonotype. The CDR3 loop reads CATSSQDRGNEQFF. CDR3 coding DNA: TGTGCCACCAGTTCGCAGGACAGGGGGAATGAGCAGTTCTTC. The chain couples TRBV24-1 to TRBJ2-1, with TRBD1 identical over 10 bases. V gave up 6 bases and J gave up 7 bases; unmatched junction bases: 5. The CDR3 loop spans 14 amino acids. The germline gives CDR1 KGHDR, CDR2 SFDVKD.

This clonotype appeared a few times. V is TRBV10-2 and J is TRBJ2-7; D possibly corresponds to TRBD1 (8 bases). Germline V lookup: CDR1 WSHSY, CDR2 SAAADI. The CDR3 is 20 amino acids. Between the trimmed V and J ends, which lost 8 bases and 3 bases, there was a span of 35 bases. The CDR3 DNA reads TGCGCCAGCCGTCGGGGGACAGGAGATTATAGCGGGTTGACTCACTACGAGCAGTACTTC. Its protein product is CASRRGTGDYSGLTHYEQYF.

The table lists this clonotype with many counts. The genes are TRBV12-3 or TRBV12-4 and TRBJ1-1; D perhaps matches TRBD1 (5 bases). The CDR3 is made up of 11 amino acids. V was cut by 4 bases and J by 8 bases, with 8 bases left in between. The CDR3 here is CASSSGYEAFF. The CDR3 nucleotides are TGTGCCAGCAGTTCAGGGTACGAAGCTTTCTTT.

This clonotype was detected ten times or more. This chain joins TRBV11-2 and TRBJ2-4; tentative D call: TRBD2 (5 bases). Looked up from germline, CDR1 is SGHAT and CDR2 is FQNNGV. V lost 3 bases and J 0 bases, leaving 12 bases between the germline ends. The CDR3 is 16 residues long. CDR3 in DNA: TGTGCCAGCAGCTTCCCAGGTGGACTAGCCAAAAACATTCAGTACTTC. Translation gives CASSFPGGLAKNIQYF.

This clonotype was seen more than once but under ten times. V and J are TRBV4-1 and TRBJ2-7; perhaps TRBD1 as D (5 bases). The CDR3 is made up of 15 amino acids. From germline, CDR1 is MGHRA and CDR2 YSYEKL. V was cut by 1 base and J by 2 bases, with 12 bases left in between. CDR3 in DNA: TGCGCCAGCAGCCAAGTTTCCAGGGTTACCTACGAGCAGTACTTC. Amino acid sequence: CASSQVSRVTYEQYF.

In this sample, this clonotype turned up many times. The CDR3 DNA reads TGTGCCAGCAGTCCCGGACTAGCGGGAGAGACCCAGTACTTC. Protein sequence: CASSPGLAGETQYF. This sequence joins TRBV2 and TRBJ2-5, with 11 nucleotides matching TRBD2. The length of the CDR3 is 14 residues. Looked up from germline, CDR1 is SNHLY and CDR2 is FYNNEI. J gave up 4 bases and V 5 bases, and 3 bases lay outside the gene matches.

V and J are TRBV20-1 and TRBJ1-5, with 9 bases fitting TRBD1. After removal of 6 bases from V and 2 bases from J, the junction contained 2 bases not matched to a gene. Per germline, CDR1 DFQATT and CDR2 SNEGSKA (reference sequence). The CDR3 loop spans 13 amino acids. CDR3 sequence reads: CSATGGGNQPQHF. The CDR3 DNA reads TGCAGTGCGACAGGGGGGGGCAATCAGCCCCAGCATTTT.

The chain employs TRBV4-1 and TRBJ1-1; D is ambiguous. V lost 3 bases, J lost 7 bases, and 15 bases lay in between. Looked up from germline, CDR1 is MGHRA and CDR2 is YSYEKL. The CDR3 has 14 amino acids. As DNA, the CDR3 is TGCGCCAGCAGCCATTGGGGTTCGCGGATTGAAGCTTTCTTT. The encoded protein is CASSHWGSRIEAFF.

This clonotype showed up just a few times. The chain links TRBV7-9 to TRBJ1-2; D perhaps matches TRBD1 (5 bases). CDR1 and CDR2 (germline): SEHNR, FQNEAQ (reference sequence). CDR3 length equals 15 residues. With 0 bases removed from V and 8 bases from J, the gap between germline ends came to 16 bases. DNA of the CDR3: TGTGCCAGCAGCTTAGCGGGGGAAATATTAAAGGGCTACACCTTC. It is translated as CASSLAGEILKGYTF.

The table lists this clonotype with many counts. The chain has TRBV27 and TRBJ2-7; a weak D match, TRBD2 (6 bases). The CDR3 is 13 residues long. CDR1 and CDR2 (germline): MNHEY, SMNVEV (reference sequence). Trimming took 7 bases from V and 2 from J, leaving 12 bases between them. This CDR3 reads CASMDSGTYEQYF. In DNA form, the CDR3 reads TGTGCCAGCATGGATAGCGGAACCTACGAGCAGTACTTC.

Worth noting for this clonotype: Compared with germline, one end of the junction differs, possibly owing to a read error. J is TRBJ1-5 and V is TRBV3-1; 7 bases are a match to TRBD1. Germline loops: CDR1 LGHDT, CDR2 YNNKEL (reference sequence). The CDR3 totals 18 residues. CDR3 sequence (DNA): TGTGCCAGCAGCCCCCGGGCAGGGGGTCTTGTCATCAATCAGCCCCGGCATTTT. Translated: CASSPRAGGLVINQPRHF.

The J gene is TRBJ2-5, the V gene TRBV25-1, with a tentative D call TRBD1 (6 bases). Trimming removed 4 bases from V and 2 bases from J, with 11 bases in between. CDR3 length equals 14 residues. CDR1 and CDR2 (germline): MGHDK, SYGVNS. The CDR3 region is CASSAGGGQETQYF. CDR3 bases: TGTGCCAGCAGTGCTGGGGGCGGGCAAGAGACCCAGTACTTC.

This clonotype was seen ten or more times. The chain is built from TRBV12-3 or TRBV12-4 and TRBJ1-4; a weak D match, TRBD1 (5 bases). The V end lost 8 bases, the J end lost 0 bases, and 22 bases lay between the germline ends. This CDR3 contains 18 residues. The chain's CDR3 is CASRPRMQTDATNEKLFF. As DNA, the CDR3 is TGTGCCAGCCGCCCACGCATGCAGACAGATGCAACTAATGAAAAACTGTTTTTT.

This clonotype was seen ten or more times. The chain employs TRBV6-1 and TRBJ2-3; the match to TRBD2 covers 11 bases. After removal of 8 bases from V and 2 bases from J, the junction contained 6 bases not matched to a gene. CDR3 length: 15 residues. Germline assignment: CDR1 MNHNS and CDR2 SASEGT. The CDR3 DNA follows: TGTGCCAGCCTGAGACTAGCGGGGCCCACAGATACGCAGTATTTT. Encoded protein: CASLRLAGPTDTQYF.